This T cell receptor (beta chain) came from a study of blood T cells in healthy people across ages. Comment on this clonotype: Its cognate antigen is unknown. The junction does not match germline at one end; this may be a read error.

Germline V gives CDR1 KGHDR, CDR2 SFDVKD. The CDR3 is 17 amino acids. Whole-study results and caveats: Measured against age, TCR beta diversity per million T cells decreased in a roughly linear manner.

Alongside a J-beta primer mix, a sample-barcoded 5' primer served in a second PCR lasting 7 to 11 cycles. TCRdb ran MiXCR on the 5' RACE reads and lists one entry per CDR3 protein. The sample records about 780,000 distinct CDR3 sequences, 35% to 50% being singletons. The sequencing sample was made of blood. This chain links TRBV24-1 with TRBJ2-3; TRBD1 agrees at 8 bases. This sequence originates from a man older than 75 in good health. The CDR3 protein is CAISDLGGTGNTDTQYF. The CDR3 DNA follows: TGTGCCATCAGTGATTTGGGCGGGACAGGAAACACAGATACGCAGTATTTT.